The 8 T cell receptor beta chains in this list originate from one sample, sequenced in a study of OX40 agonist ivuxolimab in advanced cancers. Only in-frame clones appear in the TCRdb table, and some are missing; sequencing was by immunoSEQ multiplex PCR. Of about 100,000 clones in the sample, 91% were seen once. This sample comprised CD4+ or CD8+ T cells sorted from blood, obtained in a trial of the OX40 agonist ivuxolimab. The receptors were gathered from an adult with an advanced solid tumor such as melanoma, head and neck, liver or kidney cancer.

V is TRBV10-1 and J is TRBJ2-1; no clear D gene. Trimming took 0 bases from V and 1 from J, leaving 13 bases between them. CDR3 length: 17 residues. Germline CDR1 reads WNHNN; CDR2 reads SYGVQD (reference sequence). For the CDR3, the DNA is TGCGCCAGCAGTGAGTCGACCGGTATCGGGTCCTACAATGAGCAGTTCTTC. This codes for CASSESTGIGSYNEQFF.

This chain joins TRBV6-1 and TRBJ2-7; D gene ambiguous. V was pared by 2 bases and J by 3 bases, with 5 bases between. Germline-derived CDR1 and CDR2 are MNHNS and SASEGT. The length of the CDR3 is 12 residues. CDR3 coding DNA: TGTGCCAGCAGTGAATCTCACTACGAGCAGTACTTC. Its protein product is CASSESHYEQYF.

The CDR3 DNA reads as TGCGCCAGCAGCCCGAGGGGGCGAAGGGAGACCCAGTACTTC. It specifies CASSPRGRRETQYF. The chain employs TRBV4-3 and TRBJ2-5; 7 bases match TRBD1. The CDR3 consists of 14 residues. Germline V gene data show CDR1 as LGHNA and CDR2 as YSLEER. Germline trimming cut 4 bases from V and 5 bases from J; bases unmatched to any gene: 7.

The V gene is TRBV7-9, the J gene TRBJ1-5; D might be TRBD1 (5 bases). CDR3 size: 16 residues. Trimming pared 0 bases from V and 4 bases from J, leaving 13 bases between. The germline CDR1 and CDR2 sequences are SEHNR and FQNEAQ (reference sequence). The DNA for the CDR3 is TGTGCCAGCAGCTTAGCCTCGACAGTAGGGAATCAGCCCCAGCATTTT. This translates into CASSLASTVGNQPQHF.

As regards this clone: Other DNA sequences within the sample encode an identical CDR3. The CDR3 DNA is TGTGCCAGCAGCTTACCGCAAGAGACCCAGTACTTC. This translates into CASSLPQETQYF. The J gene is TRBJ2-5, the V gene TRBV7-2, with D hard to call. V shed 2 bases and J shed 2 bases, with 3 bases lying between them. Per germline, CDR1 SGHTA and CDR2 FQGNSA. CDR3 size: 12 residues.

The chain employs TRBV2 and TRBJ1-5, with 8 nucleotides matching TRBD1. V lost 5 bases and J lost 6; bases outside the gene matches: 3. Germline V lookup: CDR1 SNHLY, CDR2 FYNNEI. CDR3 length equals 13 residues. Written as DNA, the CDR3 is TGTGCCAGCAGTCTACAGGGGGTTCAGCCCCAGCATTTT. Translation: CASSLQGVQPQHF. Using reference TRBV2 and TRBJ1-5 for the parts outside the CDR3, the full variable domain is EPEVTQTPSHQVTQMGQEVILRCVPISNHLYFYWYRQILGQKVEFLVSFYNNEISEKSEIFDDQFSVERPDGSNFTLKIRSTKLEDSAMYFCASSLQGVQPQHFGDGTRLSIL.

This chain uses TRBV19 with TRBJ1-5; a weak D match, TRBD1 (6 bases). Trimming removed 4 bases from V and 8 bases from J, with 12 bases in between. The CDR3 is 13 residues long. Per germline, CDR1 LNHDA and CDR2 SQIVND (reference sequence). The CDR3 region has the DNA TGTGCCAGTAGTACCAGGGGTCTGGAGCCCCAGCATTTT. This encodes CASSTRGLEPQHF.

The chain links TRBV7-2 to TRBJ1-2; possible D gene TRBD1, 5 bases. CDR3 length equals 16 residues. Trimming stripped 1 base from V and 4 bases from J, with 16 bases between. Looked up from germline, CDR1 is SGHTA and CDR2 is FQGNSA. This chain's CDR3 is CASSLVAVGGGYGYTF. The DNA for the CDR3 is TGTGCCAGCAGCTTAGTCGCTGTGGGGGGAGGCTATGGCTACACCTTC.